This is a list of T cell receptor beta chains from one sample in a study of T cell responses to AZD1222 COVID-19 vaccine. This table comes from immunoSEQ multiplex PCR, and its TCRdb copy is limited to in-frame clones, with some not included. In the table there are 150,000 or so clones, 89% of which are singletons. Sequencing was performed on peripheral blood, taken on day 0 of AZD1222 vaccination. The receptors were sampled from an adult in good health. Both conserved end residues are part of each CDR3. Fields, in order: J gene, D gene, V gene, clone size, CDR3 protein, CDR3 DNA. The D gene is left open where the match is weak. Clone size is given for some rows only: seen once, a few or many times, or a class if the clone is expanded.

>TRBJ1-2|NA|TRBV12-3/TRBV12-4|NA
CASGRGVGYTF
TGTGCCAGCGGCCGGGGCGTCGGCTACACCTTC
>TRBJ1-2|NA|TRBV7-8|once
CASSLAQGGYGYTF
TGTGCCAGCAGCTTAGCGCAAGGGGGCTATGGCTACACCTTC
>TRBJ1-1|NA|TRBV27|once
CASSQPKWGEAFF
TGTGCCAGCAGTCAGCCCAAGTGGGGGGAAGCTTTCTTT
>TRBJ2-6|NA|TRBV21-1|NA
CASNSDPGQGIPGANVLTF
TGTGCCAGCAACTCCGATCCGGGACAGGGAATCCCTGGGGCCAACGTCCTGACTTTC
>TRBJ2-3|TRBD2|TRBV7-9|NA
CASSLVSGGTDTQYF
TGTGCCAGCAGCTTAGTCAGCGGGGGCACAGATACGCAGTATTTT
>TRBJ2-6|NA|TRBV6-1|NA
CASSEGSSGANVLTF
TGTGCCAGCAGTGAAGGAAGCTCTGGGGCCAACGTCCTGACTTTC
>TRBJ1-1|TRBD1|TRBV6-6|NA
CASRRDREAFF
TGTGCCAGCAGGAGGGACAGGGAAGCTTTCTTT
>TRBJ1-2|NA|TRBV11-2|NA
CASSLGWAVGYGYTF
TGTGCCAGCAGCTTAGGTTGGGCCGTGGGCTATGGCTACACCTTC
>TRBJ1-2|TRBD1|TRBV6-1|NA
CASRGQVTDYGYTF
TGTGCCAGCAGAGGACAGGTTACAGACTATGGCTACACCTTC
>TRBJ2-7|TRBD1|TRBV6-6|NA
CASSYGQGTYEQYF
TGTGCCAGCAGTTACGGACAGGGCACCTACGAGCAGTACTTC
>TRBJ1-1|NA|TRBV27|NA
CASSLEGNTEAFF
TGTGCCAGCAGTTTAGAGGGAAACACTGAAGCTTTCTTT
>TRBJ1-4|NA|TRBV7-2|NA
CASSLGPDTAEKLFF
TGTGCCAGCAGCTTAGGACCGGACACGGCCGAAAAACTGTTTTTT
>TRBJ1-5|NA|TRBV30|NA
CASSFGTRNQPQHF
TGTGCCTCATCCTTCGGGACTCGCAATCAGCCCCAGCATTTT
>TRBJ2-1|NA|TRBV7-3|NA
CASSPGRNNEQFF
TGTGCCAGCAGCCCAGGGCGGAACAATGAGCAGTTCTTC
>TRBJ1-1|NA|TRBV2|NA
CASSAEPNTEAFF
TGTGCCAGCAGTGCGGAACCGAACACTGAAGCTTTCTTT
>TRBJ2-7|NA|TRBV27|NA
CASSFGQGGYEQYF
TGTGCCAGCAGTTTTGGGCAGGGGGGCTACGAGCAGTACTTC
>TRBJ2-7|TRBD1|TRBV5-5|NA
CASSRELTGFYEQYF
TGTGCCAGCAGCCGGGAATTGACAGGGTTCTACGAGCAGTACTTC
>TRBJ1-4|TRBD1|TRBV2|NA
CASRSQGAGNEKLFF
TGTGCCAGCAGGTCTCAGGGGGCGGGTAATGAAAAACTGTTTTTT
>TRBJ1-1|TRBD1|TRBV3-1/TRBV3-2|NA
CASSPRQGAEAFF
TGTGCCAGCAGCCCACGACAGGGGGCTGAAGCTTTCTTT
>TRBJ1-3|NA|TRBV11-2|NA
CASSPGGNTIYF
TGTGCCAGCAGCCCTGGAGGAAACACCATATATTTT
>TRBJ1-1|NA|TRBV12-3/TRBV12-4|once
CASSLMGGGPFF
TGTGCCAGCAGTTTAATGGGAGGGGGACCTTTCTTT
>TRBJ1-1|TRBD1|TRBV6-5|NA
CASSSRGLAEAFF
TGTGCCAGCAGTTCCAGGGGGCTGGCTGAAGCTTTCTTT
>TRBJ1-2|NA|TRBV5-5|NA
CASTFVPTGYDGYTF
TGTGCCAGCACCTTTGTACCTACGGGGTATGATGGCTACACCTTC